A selection of T cell receptor beta chains follows, all from one sample in a study of blood T cell repertoires in COVID-19. TCRdb's table, derived via immunoSEQ multiplex PCR, lists solely in-frame clones and lacks some. The sample lists 210,000 or so clones, roughly nine tenths occurring once. Sequencing was carried out using peripheral blood. Receptor source: a woman aged 45-65 years with acute or convalescent COVID-19. The CDR3 runs from the conserved cysteine through the conserved F or W. A D gene is named only where the DNA matches it firmly. Clone size appears in some rows only: once, few, many, or a class for an expanded clone.

clone_size | j_call | d_call | v_call | cdr3_nt | cdr3_aa
. | TRBJ2-5 | . | TRBV18 | TGTGCCAGCTCACCACCAGGTGAGGATGAGGAGACCCAGTACTTC | CASSPPGEDEETQYF
. | TRBJ1-5 | . | TRBV27 | TGTGCCACCAGATGGACAGCTGGCAGTCAGCCCCAGCATTTT | CATRWTAGSQPQHF
. | TRBJ1-3 | . | TRBV30 | TGTGCCTGGAGTAATACTGGAAACACCATATATTTT | CAWSNTGNTIYF
. | TRBJ2-7 | . | TRBV11-3 | TGTGCCAGCAGCCCGCTAGGGACAACCTACGAGCAGTACTTC | CASSPLGTTYEQYF
. | TRBJ2-2 | . | TRBV5-6 | TGTGCCAGCAGCTTGCGGTTCCCGCTCACCGGGGAGCTGTTTTTT | CASSLRFPLTGELFF
once | TRBJ2-7 | TRBD1 | TRBV12-5 | TGTGCTAGTGGTTTTGTGACAGGGGTTAATCTTGTATCCTACGAGCAGTACTTC | CASGFVTGVNLVSYEQYF
medium-sized | TRBJ2-1 | TRBD1 | TRBV7-9 | TGTGCCAGCAGCTCTGGGACAGGGATGAAGGGGAATGAGCAGTTCTTC | CASSSGTGMKGNEQFF
. | TRBJ2-2 | TRBD1 | TRBV19 | TGTGCCAGTAGTTTGGACAGGGCGGTCACCGGGGAGCTGTTTTTT | CASSLDRAVTGELFF
. | TRBJ1-5 | TRBD1 | TRBV7-8 | TGTGCCAGCAGCTTAGTAGGTGGCCAGGGGGTAGGCAGCAATCAGCCCCAGCATTTT | CASSLVGGQGVGSNQPQHF
. | TRBJ2-3 | TRBD2 | TRBV7-2 | TGTGCCAGCAGCCAGACTCTACTAGCGGGGGGGCTAGATACGCAGTATTTT | CASSQTLLAGGLDTQYF
. | TRBJ2-5 | TRBD2 | TRBV11-2 | TGTGCCAGCAGCTTAGAATTACTAGCGGGGAGGAAGACCCAGTACTTC | CASSLELLAGRKTQYF
. | TRBJ2-7 | TRBD2 | TRBV12-5 | TGTGCTAGTGGTTTGGCAGTCACCGGGACTACAACCTACGAGCAGTACTTC | CASGLAVTGTTTYEQYF
. | TRBJ1-1 | . | TRBV6-5 | TGTGCCAGCAGTTCCCCTGGGGCAGCCACTGAAGCTTTCTTT | CASSSPGAATEAFF
. | TRBJ1-2 | TRBD1 | TRBV6-6 | TGTGCCAGCAGTTACTCCGACAGGGCAAGCCATGGCTACACCTTC | CASSYSDRASHGYTF
once | TRBJ2-3 | TRBD2 | TRBV3-1/TRBV3-2 | TGTGCCAGCAGCCAAGATTTAGGGAGGGTCACAGATACGCAGTATTTT | CASSQDLGRVTDTQYF
. | TRBJ1-1 | . | TRBV2 | TGTGCCAGCAGGATTAACAGAAACACTGAAGCTTTCTTT | CASRINRNTEAFF
once | TRBJ1-2 | TRBD1 | TRBV20-1 | TGCAGTGCTAGTGGACAGGGCGTAGGTTTCTTC | CSASGQGVGFF
once | TRBJ1-5 | . | TRBV6-5 | TGTGCCAGCAGGGCCAGGGCCAATCAGCCCCAGCATTTT | CASRARANQPQHF
. | TRBJ2-1 | . | TRBV4-1 | TGCGCCAGCAGCCAAGCCCGCATGAGTTCCTACAATGAGCAGTTCTTC | CASSQARMSSYNEQFF
. | TRBJ2-1 | TRBD2 | TRBV6-2/TRBV6-3 | TGTGCCAGCAGTTACATGTCCCCTAGCGGGAGGGACAATGAGCAGTTCTTC | CASSYMSPSGRDNEQFF